The clone carrying this T cell receptor (beta chain) was observed a few times. Germline values: CDR1 MNHNY, CDR2 SVGAGI (reference sequence). CDR3 length equals 13 residues. V was shortened by 6 bases and J by 1 base, with 9 bases between the two germline ends. TCRdb reanalysed the 5' RACE reads using MiXCR and keeps one entry per CDR3 protein. The data show a few hundred thousand distinct CDR3 sequences, 8.5% to 10% seen once. This sample was included in a study of identical twins. Sequencing input: naive T cells sorted from blood. This chain links TRBV6-6 with TRBJ1-1; D remains unclear. The receptor was derived from a woman between 50 and 59 years old in good health. The DNA for the CDR3 is TGTGCCAGCAGACCACACCAGAACACTGAAGCTTTCTTT. It yields the protein CASRPHQNTEAFF.